These 15 T cell receptor beta chains originate from one sample sequenced in a study of CD8 T cells in Susac syndrome. An amount of RNA that ranged from roughly 0.5 to 1 ug was reverse transcribed with random hexamers. TCRdb independently ran MiXCR on the immunoSEQ multiplex PCR reads; one entry per CDR3 protein. The sample includes about 160,000 distinct CDR3 sequences, about 94% of them seen just once. What was sequenced was CD4+ T cells from PBMCs. All receptors come from a human donor in good health.

The chain has TRBV20-1 and TRBJ2-3; TRBD1 aligns across 7 bases. V lost 6 bases, J lost 2 bases, and 8 bases stayed unmatched. This CDR3 is built from 14 residues. The germline gives CDR1 DFQATT, CDR2 SNEGSKA (reference sequence). CDR3 protein: CSADPGQATDTQYF. CDR3 nucleotide sequence: TGCAGTGCGGACCCCGGACAGGCCACAGATACGCAGTATTTT.

This chain joins TRBV5-1 and TRBJ2-6; D might be TRBD2 (5 bases). CDR1 is SGHRS, CDR2 YFSETQ, per germline. V was clipped by 0 bases and J by 0 bases, with 7 bases between them. The CDR3 is made up of 16 amino acids. CDR3 DNA: TGCGCCAGCAGCTTGGCCGGGGTCTCTGGGGCCAACGTCCTGACTTTC. Amino acids: CASSLAGVSGANVLTF.

J is TRBJ1-1 and V is TRBV12-3 or TRBV12-4, with a tentative D call TRBD1 (5 bases). V lost 6 bases and J 0 bases, leaving 14 bases between the germline ends. The CDR3 is 15 amino acids. The CDR3 loop is CASSPGGSLNTEAFF. The CDR3 nucleotides are TGTGCCAGCAGCCCGGGGGGGTCCTTGAACACTGAAGCTTTCTTT.

The rearrangement uses TRBV2 and TRBJ1-5; D call uncertain. V lost 1 base and J 6 bases, leaving 16 bases between the germline ends. This CDR3 is 16 amino acids long. The V gene's germline CDR1 is SNHLY and CDR2 FYNNEI. CDR3 nucleotides: TGTGCCAGCAGTGAAGGAGGGTTTGAGCCCACTCAGCCCCAGCATTTT. Translated, it gives CASSEGGFEPTQPQHF.

The V gene is TRBV20-1, the J gene TRBJ1-1; D ambiguous. Trimming cost V 1 base and J 8 bases, with 11 bases left between them. This CDR3 spans 12 amino acids. Per the germline V gene, CDR1 is DFQATT and CDR2 is SNEGSKA (reference sequence). The CDR3 region is CSARAENIEAFF. The CDR3, as DNA: TGCAGTGCTAGAGCTGAAAACATCGAAGCTTTCTTT.

This chain connects TRBV12-3 or TRBV12-4 to TRBJ1-2, with 7 bases aligning to TRBD1. CDR3 length: 14 residues. V was pared by 7 bases and J by 1 base, with 6 bases of the junction left unmatched. The CDR3 loop reads CASIRTGVNYGYTF. For the CDR3, the DNA is TGTGCCAGCATCCGGACAGGAGTTAACTATGGCTACACCTTC.

This chain joins TRBV20-1 and TRBJ1-1; D is ambiguous. Trimming shortened V by 5 bases and J by 4 bases, and 11 bases separated the two germline ends. CDR1 and CDR2 (germline): DFQATT, SNEGSKA (reference sequence). The CDR3 extends over 12 amino acids. CDR3 residues: CSAVRGRTEAFF. CDR3 nucleotide sequence: TGCAGTGCTGTACGGGGTCGCACTGAAGCTTTCTTT.

This rearrangement joins TRBV19 to TRBJ2-2; possibly TRBD1 or TRBD2 for D (5 bases each). V was clipped by 5 bases and J by 3 bases, with 10 bases between them. The CDR3 is 14 amino acids. Germline V lookup: CDR1 LNHDA, CDR2 SQIVND (reference sequence). CDR3 DNA sequence: TGTGCCAGTAGTGGGGGTCGGTACACCGGGGAGCTGTTTTTT. Translated: CASSGGRYTGELFF.

This chain joins TRBV5-1 and TRBJ2-2; 8 bases are shared with TRBD2. This CDR3 comprises 14 residues. Germline CDR1 SGHRS, CDR2 YFSETQ. After removal of 3 bases from V and 4 bases from J, the junction contained 2 bases not matched to a gene. DNA for the CDR3: TGCGCCAGCAGCTATAGCGGGGTCACCGGGGAGCTGTTTTTT. It yields the protein CASSYSGVTGELFF.

The chain links TRBV5-1 to TRBJ2-1; 10 nucleotides agree with TRBD2. V was clipped by 1 base and J by 5 bases; unmatched bases: 3. The CDR3 extends over 15 amino acids. The V gene's germline CDR1 is SGHRS and CDR2 YFSETQ. In DNA form, the CDR3 reads TGCGCCAGCAGCTTGAGCGGGGGGGGACACAATGAGCAGTTCTTC. It translates to CASSLSGGGHNEQFF.

This chain links TRBV5-1 with TRBJ2-1; 8 nucleotides align to TRBD2. Germline V CDR1 and CDR2: SGHRS, YFSETQ. There are 17 residues in the CDR3. J gave up 7 bases and V 0 bases, and 12 bases lay outside the gene matches. This chain's CDR3 is CASSLEGVSGVQNEQFF. The CDR3 coding sequence is TGCGCCAGCAGCTTGGAAGGCGTTAGCGGGGTTCAGAATGAGCAGTTCTTC.

This chain links TRBV3-1 with TRBJ2-1, with 12 bases lining up with TRBD2. This CDR3 comprises 14 residues. The germline gives CDR1 LGHDT, CDR2 YNNKEL (reference sequence). Trimming removed 4 bases from V and 10 bases from J; junction bases left unmatched: 5. The CDR3 coding sequence is TGTGCCAGCAGCCCTAGCGGGGGGGCCCAGGAGCAGTTCTTC. Protein product: CASSPSGGAQEQFF.

J is TRBJ2-1 and V is TRBV12-5; TRBD1 might be the D (6 bases). Looked up from germline, CDR1 is LGHNT and CDR2 is FRNRAP. Trimming took 1 base from V and 4 from J, leaving 11 bases between them. There are 15 residues in the CDR3. CDR3 residues: CASGLATGQYNEQFF. The CDR3 coding sequence is TGTGCTAGTGGTTTGGCCACCGGACAGTACAATGAGCAGTTCTTC. Using reference TRBV12-5 and TRBJ2-1 for the parts outside the CDR3, the full variable domain is DARVTQTPRHKVTEMGQEVTMRCQPILGHNTVFWYRQTMMQGLELLAYFRNRAPLDDSGMPKDRFSAEMPDATLATLKIQPSEPRDSAVYFCASGLATGQYNEQFFGPGTRLTVL.

The chain carries TRBV20-1 and TRBJ2-5; D unclear. The germline V and J ends were trimmed by 5 bases and 1 base, with 14 bases remaining between them. CDR1 and CDR2 from the germline V gene are DFQATT and SNEGSKA (reference sequence). This CDR3 has 14 residues. The CDR3 nucleotides read TGCAGTGCTCACGGCCTGCCCAGCCAAGAGACCCAGTACTTC. Encoded protein: CSAHGLPSQETQYF.

This sequence joins TRBV29-1 and TRBJ2-7; D is perhaps TRBD1 (6 bases). The V end was cut by 5 bases, the J end by 2 bases, with 16 bases between. This CDR3 has 14 amino acids. Germline V gene lookup returns CDR1 SQVTM and CDR2 ANQGSEA. The CDR3: CSVQRGWQTYEQYF. Here the CDR3 DNA reads TGCAGCGTTCAAAGGGGGTGGCAGACCTACGAGCAGTACTTC.